This T cell receptor (beta chain) was retrieved from a study of liver allograft versus peripheral blood T cells. Overall study context: The study compared liver allograft T cell receptor repertoires against peripheral blood repertoires of liver transplant recipients.

This clonotype was seen a handful of times. Its antigen is undetermined. TCRdb re-called the reads with MiXCR, one entry per CDR3 protein. Here the sample spans about 5,200 distinct CDR3 sequences, 15% to 20% being singletons. Findings and caveats of the study: Reported data describe T cell receptor repertoires within liver allografts as differing from those in peripheral blood.

There are 13 residues in the CDR3. CDR1 and CDR2 (germline): SGHAT, FQNNGV. The ends lost 6 bases at V and 4 bases at J; junction bases unmatched: 1. The TCR was taken from a human patient who had a liver transplant. The graft donor may be the source of some T cells. The chain has TRBV11-2 and TRBJ1-4; 8 bases line up with TRBD1. The CDR3 sequence is CASRGQVNEKLFF. As DNA, the CDR3 is TGTGCCAGCAGGGGACAGGTTAATGAAAAACTGTTTTTT.